Listed below are T cell receptor beta chains from one sample, sequenced in a study of T cells expressing NK-cell markers. TCRdb reanalyzed the 5' RACE reads and collapses them to one entry per CDR3 protein, without DNA. The sample data list 150,000 to 200,000 distinct CDR3 sequences. The sample comprised blood T cells: a sorted CD56 or NKG2C T cell subset, CD4+ or CD8+ T cells, or bulk PBMC T cells (not recorded which). These receptors were collected from a woman between 18 and 70 years old in good health. Each CDR3 is given with its conserved first and last residue.

TRBV20-1	TRBJ2-4	CSARVVEIAKNIQYF
TRBV5-1	TRBJ2-1	CASSINRETHEQFF
TRBV5-1	TRBJ1-3	CASSFSEGPSGNTIYF
TRBV6-6	TRBJ1-2	CASSGEGGDGYTF
TRBV7-6	TRBJ2-7	CASSLTRASYEQYF
TRBV3-1	TRBJ2-1	CASRSGRQPSNEQFF
TRBV5-6	TRBJ2-5	CASSYRLAHQETQYF
TRBV12-3/TRBV12-4	TRBJ2-1	CASSGLAGGLGEQFF
TRBV24-1	TRBJ2-7	CATSATRTGPYEQYF
TRBV5-1	TRBJ2-7	CASSSLAGGDSYEQYF
TRBV5-5	TRBJ1-1	CASSRADYEAFF
TRBV7-9	TRBJ2-3	CASSLAQGGTDTQYF
TRBV9	TRBJ2-3	CASSARRDTQYF
TRBV18	TRBJ2-3	CASSPVRDGSGTDTQYF
TRBV4-1	TRBJ2-4	CASSQDRAERGKNIQYF
TRBV20-1	TRBJ1-6	CSAVTGQPYDSPLHF